Listed here are 15 T cell receptor beta chains from one sample, sequenced in a study of blood T cell repertoires in COVID-19. TCRdb's copy holds only in-frame clones and misses some; the assay was immunoSEQ multiplex PCR. The repertoire includes 250,000 or so clones, roughly 81% of them detected once, and approximately 6.6% sits in the top ten. Input material: PBMCs or T cells enriched from blood (not recorded which). The receptors stem from a woman aged 50 to 60 who had been exposed to COVID-19.

This clone came up a few times. V gene TRBV15 combines with J gene TRBJ1-4; the D gene is possibly TRBD1 (5 bases). The germline gives CDR1 LNHNV, CDR2 YYDKDF (reference sequence). V dropped 1 base and J dropped 7 bases, with 13 bases sitting between them. The CDR3 length is 15 residues. CDR3 region: CATSRGGRDREKLFF. The DNA for the CDR3 is TGTGCCACCAGCAGAGGGGGGAGGGATCGTGAAAAACTGTTTTTT. The full variable domain, rest sourced from reference TRBV15 and TRBJ1-4, is DAMVIQNPRYQVTQFGKPVTLSCSQTLNHNVMYWYQQKSSQAPKLLFHYYDKDFNNEADTPDNFQSRRPNTSFCFLDIRSPGLGDTAMYLCATSRGGRDREKLFFGSGTQLSVL.

CDR3 coding DNA: TGTGCCAGCAGCTTGGGGCTAGCGGGGGGATCCATGCCAGATACGCAGTATTTT. This encodes CASSLGLAGGSMPDTQYF. The J gene is TRBJ2-3, the V gene TRBV5-4; TRBD2 agrees at 11 bases. This CDR3 region has 18 residues. The junction had 10 bases not matched to a gene; V was cut back by 0 bases and J by 4 bases. CDR1 and CDR2 (germline): SGHNT, YYREEE (reference sequence).

This rearrangement joins TRBV7-9 to TRBJ2-2, with 12 bases lining up with TRBD2. Germline values: CDR1 SEHNR, CDR2 FQNEAQ (reference sequence). The CDR3 is made up of 16 amino acids. Trimming cost V 8 bases and J 1 base; bases outside gene matches: 5. The CDR3, as DNA: TGTGCCAGCCGAGGACTAGCGGGGTTGAACACCGGGGAGCTGTTTTTT. Amino acid sequence: CASRGLAGLNTGELFF.

The chain couples TRBV19 to TRBJ2-1; possibly TRBD1 for D (6 bases). Looked up from germline, CDR1 is LNHDA and CDR2 is SQIVND (reference sequence). V was clipped by 0 bases and J by 1 base, with 10 bases between them. The CDR3 covers 16 residues. DNA of the CDR3: TGTGCCAGTAGTATAGAGGGGGCCACTTCCTACAATGAGCAGTTCTTC. It yields the protein CASSIEGATSYNEQFF. The variable domain in full, with the rest retrieved from reference TRBV19 and TRBJ2-1, is DGGITQSPKYLFRKEGQNVTLSCEQNLNHDAMYWYRQDPGQGLRLIYYSQIVNDFQKGDIAEGYSVSREKKESFPLTVTSAQKNPTAFYLCASSIEGATSYNEQFFGPGTRLTVL.

The chain uses TRBV4-3 and TRBJ1-2; 7 nucleotides match TRBD1. The CDR3 loop spans 14 amino acids. V shed 1 base, J shed 6 bases, and the junction held 5 bases outside the gene matches. The V gene's germline CDR1 is LGHNA and CDR2 YSLEER. CDR3 DNA sequence: TGCGCCAGCAGCCAAGCCGGGACAGTGAATGGCTACACCTTC. Its translation: CASSQAGTVNGYTF.

This clone was observed once. V and J are TRBV4-1 and TRBJ1-4, with TRBD1 matching over 9 bases. This CDR3 spans 14 amino acids. Germline V gives CDR1 MGHRA, CDR2 YSYEKL. The trim removed 4 bases at V and 6 bases at J, leaving 3 bases unmatched. The CDR3 region has the DNA TGCGCCAGCAGCCCCCGGGACAGGGATGAAAAACTGTTTTTT. It specifies CASSPRDRDEKLFF.

The chain carries TRBV2 and TRBJ2-5; D is perhaps TRBD2 (5 bases). V was shortened by 6 bases and J by 7 bases, with 12 bases between the two germline ends. Germline CDR1 is SNHLY and CDR2 is FYNNEI. This CDR3 contains 12 residues. CDR3 DNA: TGTGCCAGCAGGCCGGGATCCATGACCCAGTACTTC. Its translation: CASRPGSMTQYF.

The chain is built from TRBV28 and TRBJ2-7; TRBD1 aligns across 10 bases. The CDR3 extends over 14 amino acids. V was clipped by 6 bases and J by 4 bases; unmatched bases: 6. Germline CDR1 and CDR2: MDHEN and SYDVKM. The CDR3 region has the DNA TGTGCCAGCAGCTATCCGGGACAGGGGTACGAGCAGTACTTC. This encodes CASSYPGQGYEQYF. Using reference TRBV28 and TRBJ2-7 for the parts outside the CDR3, the full variable domain is DVKVTQSSRYLVKRTGEKVFLECVQDMDHENMFWYRQDPGLGLRLIYFSYDVKMKEKGDIPEGYSVSREKKERFSLILESASTNQTSMYLCASSYPGQGYEQYFGPGTRLTVT.

The chain has TRBV29-1 and TRBJ2-7, with D maybe TRBD2 (5 bases). The germline V gene encodes CDR1 SQVTM and CDR2 ANQGSEA. V dropped 4 bases and J dropped 3 bases, with 13 bases sitting between them. This CDR3 has 13 amino acids. The CDR3 reads CSVAGGGGYEQYF. In DNA, the CDR3 is TGCAGCGTTGCAGGTGGAGGAGGCTACGAGCAGTACTTC.

The chain employs TRBV3-1 (or the pseudogene TRBV3-2) and TRBJ1-6, with 9 bases lining up with TRBD1. Germline V gene lookup returns CDR1 LGHDT and CDR2 YNNKEL (reference sequence). This CDR3 comprises 15 residues. The V gene end was trimmed by 4 bases and the J gene end by 11 bases; junction bases not matched to a gene: 9. CDR3 bases: TGTGCCAGCAGCCTATCCGGGACAGGGTCCCCACCCCTCCACTTT. It translates to CASSLSGTGSPPLHF.

V usage is TRBV7-9 and J usage is TRBJ1-5; tentative D call: TRBD1 (6 bases). The CDR3 contains 14 residues. Trimming stripped 3 bases from V and 4 bases from J, with 10 bases between. The germline gives CDR1 SEHNR, CDR2 FQNEAQ (reference sequence). The CDR3 region is CASSFGTPNQPQHF. DNA for the CDR3: TGTGCCAGCAGCTTCGGGACACCTAATCAGCCCCAGCATTTT.

This chain uses TRBV27 with TRBJ2-7, with 7 bases identical to TRBD1. The germline CDR1 and CDR2 sequences are MNHEY and SMNVEV (reference sequence). V was pared by 7 bases and J by 3 bases, with 6 bases of the junction left unmatched. This CDR3 spans 13 amino acids. Here the CDR3 reads CASTRPGGYEQYF. The CDR3 nucleotides read TGTGCCAGCACACGGCCAGGGGGCTACGAGCAGTACTTC.

The chain carries TRBV7-2 and TRBJ2-3; unclear D gene. V was trimmed by 4 bases and J by 5 bases, leaving 7 bases between them. CDR1 and CDR2 from the germline V gene are SGHTA and FQGNSA. The CDR3 loop spans 12 amino acids. The CDR3 here is CASSSSVDTQYF. Here the CDR3 DNA reads TGTGCCAGCAGCTCGTCGGTAGATACGCAGTATTTT.

The genes are TRBV2 and TRBJ1-6; TRBD1 aligns across 11 bases. Germline V CDR1 and CDR2: SNHLY, FYNNEI. The junction had 1 base not matched to a gene; V was cut back by 6 bases and J by 6 bases. The CDR3 contains 14 residues. The CDR3 DNA follows: TGTGCCAGCAGCGGACAGGGGGCTAATTCACCCCTCCACTTT. Translating it yields CASSGQGANSPLHF.

The sample holds one count of this clone. The CDR3 is CASSPLFGSGNTEAFF. As DNA, the CDR3 is TGTGCCAGCTCACCTTTGTTCGGTAGTGGGAACACTGAAGCTTTCTTT. The chain joins TRBV18 to TRBJ1-1; no firm D call. Looked up from germline, CDR1 is KGHSH and CDR2 is LQKENI. The CDR3 has 16 amino acids. Between the trimmed V and J ends, which lost 3 bases and 1 base, there was a span of 15 bases.